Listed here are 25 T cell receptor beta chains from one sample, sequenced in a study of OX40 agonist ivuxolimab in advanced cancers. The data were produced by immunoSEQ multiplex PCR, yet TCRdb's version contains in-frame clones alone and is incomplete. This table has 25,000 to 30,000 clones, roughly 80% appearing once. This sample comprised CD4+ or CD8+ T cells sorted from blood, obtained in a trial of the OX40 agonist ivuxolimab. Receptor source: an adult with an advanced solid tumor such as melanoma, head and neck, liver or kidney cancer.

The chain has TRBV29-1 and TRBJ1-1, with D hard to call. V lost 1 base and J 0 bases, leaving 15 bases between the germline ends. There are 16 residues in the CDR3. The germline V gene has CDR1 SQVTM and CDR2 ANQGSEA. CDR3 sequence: CSVEVWAQQMNTEAFF. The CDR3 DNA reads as TGCAGCGTTGAAGTCTGGGCACAGCAAATGAACACTGAAGCTTTCTTT. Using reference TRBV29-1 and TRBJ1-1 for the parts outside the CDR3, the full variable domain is SAVISQKPSRDICQRGTSLTIQCQVDSQVTMMFWYRQQPGQSLTLIATANQGSEATYESGFVIDKFPISRPNLTFSTLTVSNMSPEDSSIYLCSVEVWAQQMNTEAFFGQGTRLTVV.

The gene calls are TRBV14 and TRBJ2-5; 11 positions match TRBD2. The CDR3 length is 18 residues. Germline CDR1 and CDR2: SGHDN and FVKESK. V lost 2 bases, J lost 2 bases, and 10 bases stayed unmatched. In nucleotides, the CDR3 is TGTGCCAGCAGCCAAAGACTAGCGGGGCCCTCCGGGCAAGAGACCCAGTACTTC. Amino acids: CASSQRLAGPSGQETQYF.

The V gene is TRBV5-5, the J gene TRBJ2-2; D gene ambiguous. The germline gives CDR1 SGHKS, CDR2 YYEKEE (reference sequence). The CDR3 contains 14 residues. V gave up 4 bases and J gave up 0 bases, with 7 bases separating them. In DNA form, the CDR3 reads TGTGCCAGCAGCCTCGCTCCGAACACCGGGGAGCTGTTTTTT. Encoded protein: CASSLAPNTGELFF.

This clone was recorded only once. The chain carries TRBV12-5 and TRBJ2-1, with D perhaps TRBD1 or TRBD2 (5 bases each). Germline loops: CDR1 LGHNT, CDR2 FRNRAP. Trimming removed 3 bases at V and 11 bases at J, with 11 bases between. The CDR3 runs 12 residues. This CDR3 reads CASGFSGTQQFF. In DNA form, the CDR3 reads TGTGCTAGTGGTTTCTCCGGGACGCAGCAGTTCTTC. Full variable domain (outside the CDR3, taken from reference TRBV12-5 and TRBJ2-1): DARVTQTPRHKVTEMGQEVTMRCQPILGHNTVFWYRQTMMQGLELLAYFRNRAPLDDSGMPKDRFSAEMPDATLATLKIQPSEPRDSAVYFCASGFSGTQQFFGPGTRLTVL.

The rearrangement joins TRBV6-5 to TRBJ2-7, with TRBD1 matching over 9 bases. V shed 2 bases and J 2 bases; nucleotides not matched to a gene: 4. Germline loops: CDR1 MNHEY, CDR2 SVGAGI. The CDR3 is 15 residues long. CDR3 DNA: TGTGCCAGCAGTTACGTAGGACAGGGGACCTACGAGCAGTACTTC. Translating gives CASSYVGQGTYEQYF.

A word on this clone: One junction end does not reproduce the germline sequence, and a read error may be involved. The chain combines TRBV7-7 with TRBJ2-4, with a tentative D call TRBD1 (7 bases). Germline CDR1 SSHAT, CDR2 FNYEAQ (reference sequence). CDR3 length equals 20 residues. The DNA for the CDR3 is TGTGCTAGCAGCTTAGTAGTAGCCCGCGGGACAGATTTAGCCAAAAACATTCAGTACTTC. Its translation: CASSLVVARGTDLAKNIQYF.

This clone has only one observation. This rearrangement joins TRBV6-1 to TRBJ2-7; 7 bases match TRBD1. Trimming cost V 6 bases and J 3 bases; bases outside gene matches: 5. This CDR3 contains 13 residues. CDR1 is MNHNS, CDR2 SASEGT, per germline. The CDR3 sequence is CASSLRGLYEQYF. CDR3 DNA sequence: TGTGCCAGCAGCCTGAGGGGGCTCTACGAGCAGTACTTC.

CDR3 coding DNA: TGTGCCAGCAGACCACCGGGGCTACTTGTCTCCTACAATGAGCAGTTCTTC. It encodes CASRPPGLLVSYNEQFF. The chain combines TRBV27 with TRBJ2-1; either TRBD1 or TRBD2 may fit D (5 bases each). This CDR3 region has 17 residues. Per germline, CDR1 MNHEY and CDR2 SMNVEV (reference sequence). The V and J ends lost 6 bases and 0 bases respectively, with 18 bases between them.

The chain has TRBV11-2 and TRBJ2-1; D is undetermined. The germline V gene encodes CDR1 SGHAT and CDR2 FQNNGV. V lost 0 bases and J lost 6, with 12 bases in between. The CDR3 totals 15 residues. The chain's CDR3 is CASSLDILIGNEQFF. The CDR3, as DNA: TGTGCCAGCAGCTTAGATATTCTAATTGGCAATGAGCAGTTCTTC.

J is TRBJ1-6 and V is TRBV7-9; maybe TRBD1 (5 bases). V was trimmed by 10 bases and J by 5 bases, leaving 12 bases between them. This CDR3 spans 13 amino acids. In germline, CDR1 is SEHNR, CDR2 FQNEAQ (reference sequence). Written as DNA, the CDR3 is TGTGCCATCCGGGACTCACATAATTCACCCCTCCACTTT. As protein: CAIRDSHNSPLHF.

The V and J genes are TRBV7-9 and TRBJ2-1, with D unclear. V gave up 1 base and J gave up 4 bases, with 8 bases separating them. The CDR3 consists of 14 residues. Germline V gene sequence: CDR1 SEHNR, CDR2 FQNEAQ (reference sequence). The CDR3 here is CASSLGSSYNEQFF. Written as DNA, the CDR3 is TGTGCCAGCAGCTTAGGTTCGAGTTACAATGAGCAGTTCTTC. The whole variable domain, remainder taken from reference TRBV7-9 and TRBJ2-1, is DTGVSQNPRHKITKRGQNVTFRCDPISEHNRLYWYRQTLGQGPEFLTYFQNEAQLEKSRLLSDRFSAERPKGSFSTLEIQRTEQGDSAMYLCASSLGSSYNEQFFGPGTRLTVL.

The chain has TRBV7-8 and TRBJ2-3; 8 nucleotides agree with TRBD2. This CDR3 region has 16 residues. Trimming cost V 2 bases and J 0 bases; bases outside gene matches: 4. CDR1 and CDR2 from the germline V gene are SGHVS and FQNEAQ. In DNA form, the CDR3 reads TGTGCCAGCAGCTTATTTAGCGGGGATAGCACAGATACGCAGTATTTT. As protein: CASSLFSGDSTDTQYF.

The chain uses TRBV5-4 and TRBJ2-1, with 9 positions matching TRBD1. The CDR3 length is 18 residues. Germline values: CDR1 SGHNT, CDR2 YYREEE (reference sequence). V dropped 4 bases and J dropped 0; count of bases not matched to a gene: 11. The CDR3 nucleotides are TGTGCCAGCAGCCCGGGGACAGGGCTTTCCAGCTCCTACAATGAGCAGTTCTTC. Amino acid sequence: CASSPGTGLSSSYNEQFF.

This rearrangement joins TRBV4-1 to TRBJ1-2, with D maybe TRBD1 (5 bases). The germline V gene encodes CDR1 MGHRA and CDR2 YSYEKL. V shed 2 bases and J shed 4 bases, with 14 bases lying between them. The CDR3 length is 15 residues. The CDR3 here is CASSQWDEGTYGYTF. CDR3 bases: TGCGCCAGCAGCCAATGGGACGAGGGAACCTATGGCTACACCTTC.

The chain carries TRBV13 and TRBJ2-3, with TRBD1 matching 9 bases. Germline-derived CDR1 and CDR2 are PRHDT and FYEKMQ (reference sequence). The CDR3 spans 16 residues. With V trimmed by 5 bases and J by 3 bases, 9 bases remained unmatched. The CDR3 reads CASSPGQGRVTDTQYF. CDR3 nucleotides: TGTGCCAGCAGCCCGGGACAGGGAAGAGTTACAGATACGCAGTATTTT.

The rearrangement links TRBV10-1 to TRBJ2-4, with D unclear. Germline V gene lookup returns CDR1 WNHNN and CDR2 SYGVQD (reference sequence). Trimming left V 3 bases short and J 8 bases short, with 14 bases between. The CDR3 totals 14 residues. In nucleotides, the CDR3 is TGCGCCAGCAGTGAAGGCGGCGGAGAGGACATTCAGTACTTC. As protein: CASSEGGGEDIQYF.

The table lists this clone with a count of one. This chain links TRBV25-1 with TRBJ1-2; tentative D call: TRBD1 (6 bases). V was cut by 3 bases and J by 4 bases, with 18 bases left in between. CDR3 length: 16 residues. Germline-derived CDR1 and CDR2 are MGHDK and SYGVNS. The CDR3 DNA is TGTGCCAGCAGTGAGGGGGGCAGTAGCCTATCCTATGGCTACACCTTC. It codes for CASSEGGSSLSYGYTF.

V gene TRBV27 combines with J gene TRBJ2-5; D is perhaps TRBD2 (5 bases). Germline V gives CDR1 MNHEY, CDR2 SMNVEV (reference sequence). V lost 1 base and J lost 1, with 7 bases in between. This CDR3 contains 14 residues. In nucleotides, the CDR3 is TGTGCCAGCAGTTTATTGGGGAGCCAAGAGACCCAGTACTTC. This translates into CASSLLGSQETQYF.

The CDR3 sequence is CASSSVLAKNIQYF. CDR3 bases: TGTGCCAGCAGCTCCGTACTAGCCAAAAACATTCAGTACTTC. The gene calls are TRBV7-9 and TRBJ2-4; D remains unclear. This CDR3 region has 14 residues. V was trimmed by 4 bases and J by 0 bases, leaving 7 bases between them. In germline, CDR1 is SEHNR, CDR2 FQNEAQ (reference sequence).

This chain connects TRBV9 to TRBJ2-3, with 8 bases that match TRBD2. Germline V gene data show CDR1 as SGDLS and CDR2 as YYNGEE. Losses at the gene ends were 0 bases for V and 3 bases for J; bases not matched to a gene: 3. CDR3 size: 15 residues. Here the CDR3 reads CASSVAGGLTDTQYF. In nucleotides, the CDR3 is TGTGCCAGCAGCGTAGCGGGGGGGCTGACAGATACGCAGTATTTT.

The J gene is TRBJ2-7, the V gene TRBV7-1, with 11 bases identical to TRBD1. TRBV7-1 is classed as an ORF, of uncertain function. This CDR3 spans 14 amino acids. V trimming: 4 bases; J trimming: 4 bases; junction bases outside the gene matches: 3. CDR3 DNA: TGTGCCAGCAGCTACGGGACAGGGGGATACGAGCAGTACTTC. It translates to CASSYGTGGYEQYF.

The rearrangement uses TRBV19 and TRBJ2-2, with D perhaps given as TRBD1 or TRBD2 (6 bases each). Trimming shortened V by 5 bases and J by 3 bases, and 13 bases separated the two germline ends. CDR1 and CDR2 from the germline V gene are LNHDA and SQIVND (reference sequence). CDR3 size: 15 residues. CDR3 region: CASSPSGAHTGELFF. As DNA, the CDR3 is TGTGCCAGTAGTCCCTCGGGGGCGCACACCGGGGAGCTGTTTTTT.

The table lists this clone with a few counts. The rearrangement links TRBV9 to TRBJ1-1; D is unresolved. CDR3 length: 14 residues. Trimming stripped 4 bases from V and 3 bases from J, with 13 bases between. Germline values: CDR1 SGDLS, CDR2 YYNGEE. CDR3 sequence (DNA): TGTGCCAGCAGCCCCGACCTGTCGGACACTGAAGCTTTCTTT. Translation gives CASSPDLSDTEAFF.

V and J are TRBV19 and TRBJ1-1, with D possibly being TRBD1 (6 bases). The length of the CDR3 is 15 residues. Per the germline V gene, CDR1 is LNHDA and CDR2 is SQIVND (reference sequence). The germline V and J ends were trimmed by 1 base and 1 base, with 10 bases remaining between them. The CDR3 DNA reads TGTGCCAGTAGTATAGTTCCACAGGGGAACACTGAAGCTTTCTTT. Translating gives CASSIVPQGNTEAFF.

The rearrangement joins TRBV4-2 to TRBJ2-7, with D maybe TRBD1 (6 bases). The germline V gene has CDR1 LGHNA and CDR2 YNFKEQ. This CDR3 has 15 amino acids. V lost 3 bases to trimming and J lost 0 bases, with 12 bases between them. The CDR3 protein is CASSHNQGSSYEQYF. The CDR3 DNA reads TGTGCCAGCAGCCATAATCAGGGGTCCTCCTACGAGCAGTACTTC.